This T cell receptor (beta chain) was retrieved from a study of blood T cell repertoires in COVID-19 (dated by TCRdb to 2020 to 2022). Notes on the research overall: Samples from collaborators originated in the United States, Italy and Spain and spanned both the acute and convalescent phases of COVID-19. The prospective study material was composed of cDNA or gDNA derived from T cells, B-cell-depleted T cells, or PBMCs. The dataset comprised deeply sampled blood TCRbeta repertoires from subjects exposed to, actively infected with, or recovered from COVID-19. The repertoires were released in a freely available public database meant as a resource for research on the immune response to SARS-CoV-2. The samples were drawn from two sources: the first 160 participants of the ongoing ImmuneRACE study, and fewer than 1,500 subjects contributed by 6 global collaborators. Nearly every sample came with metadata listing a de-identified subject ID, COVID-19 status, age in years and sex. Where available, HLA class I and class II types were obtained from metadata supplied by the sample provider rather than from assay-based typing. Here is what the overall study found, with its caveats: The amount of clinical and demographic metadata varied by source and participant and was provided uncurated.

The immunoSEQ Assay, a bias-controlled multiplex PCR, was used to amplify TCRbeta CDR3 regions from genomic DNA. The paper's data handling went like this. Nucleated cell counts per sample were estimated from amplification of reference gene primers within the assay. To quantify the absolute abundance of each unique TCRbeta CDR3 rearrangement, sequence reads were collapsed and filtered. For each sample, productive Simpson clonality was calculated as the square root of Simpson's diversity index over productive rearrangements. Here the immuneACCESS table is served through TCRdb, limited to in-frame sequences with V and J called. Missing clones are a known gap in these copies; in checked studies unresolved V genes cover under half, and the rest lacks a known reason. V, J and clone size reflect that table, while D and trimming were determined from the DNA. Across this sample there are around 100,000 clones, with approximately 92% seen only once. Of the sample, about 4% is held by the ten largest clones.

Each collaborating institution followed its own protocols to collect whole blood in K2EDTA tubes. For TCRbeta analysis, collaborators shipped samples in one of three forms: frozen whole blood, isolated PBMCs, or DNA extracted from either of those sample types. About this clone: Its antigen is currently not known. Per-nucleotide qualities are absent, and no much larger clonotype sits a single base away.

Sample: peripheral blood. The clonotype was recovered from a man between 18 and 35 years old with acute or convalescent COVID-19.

The CDR3 protein is CASSARTGVNYGYTF. In nucleotide form, the sequence is TGTGCCAGCAGCGCACGGACAGGGGTGAACTATGGCTACACCTTC. Recombination connected TRBV9 to TRBJ1-2; 9 central bases correspond to TRBD1. Including cysteine and phenylalanine, the CDR3 has 15 amino acids. The sequence is cut down to CDR3 DNA, 45 bases in frame from base 1. According to the germline V gene, CDR1 reads SGDLS and CDR2 reads YYNGEE. Unmatched junction bases come to 5, with V trimmed by 3 bases and J by 2 bases.